Listed here are 3 T cell receptor beta chains from one sample, sequenced in a study of blood T cell repertoires in COVID-19. Clones were read by immunoSEQ multiplex PCR, and TCRdb kept only the in-frame ones, dropping some. The sample holds approximately 400,000 clones, 88% seen once. The sequencing sample was made of PBMCs or T cells enriched from blood (not recorded which). Every receptor here comes from a woman younger than 35 who had recovered from COVID-19.

The V call is TRBV7-9, the J call TRBJ2-3; tentative D call: TRBD2 (5 bases). CDR3 size: 13 residues. Trimming shortened V by 2 bases and J by 4 bases, and 7 bases separated the two germline ends. Germline V CDR1 and CDR2: SEHNR, FQNEAQ (reference sequence). The CDR3 coding sequence is TGTGCCAGCAGCTTACTAGCCGCAGATACGCAGTATTTT. Amino acid sequence: CASSLLAADTQYF.

V gene TRBV7-3 combines with J gene TRBJ2-2; D remains unclear. The CDR3 is made up of 13 amino acids. Germline CDR1 and CDR2: SGHTA and FQGTGA. Trimming removed 5 bases from V and 6 bases from J, with 10 bases in between. The CDR3 loop is CASSPQLPGELFF. In DNA form, the CDR3 reads TGTGCCAGCAGCCCCCAACTCCCCGGGGAGCTGTTTTTT.

In DNA, the CDR3 is TGTGCCAGCAGTCGCAACAGGGGTTCAGGCTATGGCTACACCTTC. Protein sequence: CASSRNRGSGYGYTF. V and J are TRBV6-2 or TRBV6-3 and TRBJ1-2; 7 bases line up with TRBD1. The V segment lost 5 bases and the J segment 4 bases; nucleotides outside the gene matches: 10. The CDR3 has 15 residues. Germline lookup yields CDR1 MNHEY and CDR2 SVGEGT.